Below, 18 T cell receptor beta chains from the same sample are listed, as sequenced in a study of blood T cell repertoires in COVID-19. The protocol was immunoSEQ multiplex PCR, while the TCRdb copy is restricted to in-frame clones and leaves out a portion. The sample holds some 45,000 clones, over 75% seen once. Sequenced material: peripheral blood. These receptors were obtained from a woman at least 80 years old with acute or convalescent COVID-19.

This rearrangement joins TRBV5-4 to TRBJ2-4; weak D call: TRBD1 (6 bases). The V gene's germline CDR1 is SGHNT and CDR2 YYREEE (reference sequence). The CDR3 is 15 residues long. V lost 4 bases, J lost 0 bases, and 11 bases lay in between. The CDR3 nucleotides read TGTGCCAGCAGCCTGGGGGCCTCAGCCAAAAACATTCAGTACTTC. Translated: CASSLGASAKNIQYF.

The chain recombines TRBV6-5 with TRBJ2-6; 7 bases are a match to TRBD2. CDR1 and CDR2 from the germline V gene are MNHEY and SVGAGI. J was trimmed by 13 bases and V by 6 bases; bases with no gene match: 15. CDR3 length: 15 amino acids. For the CDR3, the DNA is TGTGCCAGCAGGGGACTACCTCCTTTGTCAGGGGTCCTGACTTTC. Amino acid sequence: CASRGLPPLSGVLTF.

The chain uses TRBV2 and TRBJ2-1; 12 positions match TRBD2. The germline V gene encodes CDR1 SNHLY and CDR2 FYNNEI. The CDR3 is 15 residues long. The junction had 3 bases not matched to a gene; V was cut back by 1 base and J by 8 bases. CDR3: CASSEGLAGVYEQFF. DNA for the CDR3: TGTGCCAGCAGTGAAGGACTAGCGGGAGTTTATGAGCAGTTCTTC.

The J gene is TRBJ2-1, the V gene TRBV12-3 or TRBV12-4, with 7 nucleotides matching TRBD1. J lost 8 bases, V lost 3 bases, and 4 bases had no gene match. The CDR3 is 13 amino acids. CDR3 sequence (DNA): TGTGCCAGCAGTTTGGACAGGAGTCATGAGCAGTTCTTC. It is translated as CASSLDRSHEQFF.

The chain recombines TRBV27 with TRBJ2-7, with D possibly TRBD1 on 5 matching bases. The V gene lost 8 bases and the J gene lost 3 bases, with 11 bases spanning the gap. The V gene's germline CDR1 is MNHEY and CDR2 SMNVEV (reference sequence). This CDR3 is built from 12 residues. CDR3 in DNA: TGTGCCAGCTGGGGCCTTAGCTACGAGCAGTACTTC. Its protein is CASWGLSYEQYF.

The genes are TRBV5-8 and TRBJ1-1; D gene unclear. CDR1 and CDR2 (germline): SGHTS, YDEGEE. CDR3 length equals 14 residues. Trimming shortened V by 4 bases and J by 5 bases, and 15 bases separated the two germline ends. CDR3 coding DNA: TGTGCCAGCAGCCCTGTACGGGGTCGAACTGAAGCTTTCTTT. Translation gives CASSPVRGRTEAFF.

V and J are TRBV27 and TRBJ2-1; TRBD2 matches at 8 bases. This CDR3 contains 18 residues. V shed 10 bases, J shed 4 bases, and the junction held 21 bases outside the gene matches. Germline V gives CDR1 MNHEY, CDR2 SMNVEV (reference sequence). The CDR3, as DNA: TGTGCCACCACCGGGGGGGGGACCGGGACTAGTAGGTACAATGAGCAGTTCTTC. This codes for CATTGGGTGTSRYNEQFF.

The chain couples TRBV29-1 to TRBJ2-3; 8 nucleotides agree with TRBD2. The CDR3 sequence is 18 residues long. V lost 6 bases to trimming and J lost 2 bases; unmatched junction nucleotides: 19. In germline, CDR1 is SQVTM, CDR2 ANQGSEA. The CDR3 loop is CSVSSGSSFRRNTDTQYF. The CDR3 DNA is TGCAGCGTCTCCAGCGGGAGCTCGTTTCGAAGAAACACAGATACGCAGTATTTT.

V usage is TRBV7-2 and J usage is TRBJ2-7; the match to TRBD1 covers 7 bases. This CDR3 spans 14 amino acids. Germline assignment: CDR1 SGHTA and CDR2 FQGNSA. V trimming: 3 bases; J trimming: 2 bases; junction bases outside the gene matches: 4. CDR3 loop: CASSFQRGPYEQYF. In nucleotides, the CDR3 is TGTGCCAGCAGCTTCCAAAGGGGGCCCTACGAGCAGTACTTC.

J is TRBJ2-7 and V is TRBV18; 8 bases are a match to TRBD2. The CDR3 loop spans 17 amino acids. Losses at the gene ends were 0 bases for V and 3 bases for J; bases not matched to a gene: 10. Per germline, CDR1 KGHSH and CDR2 LQKENI. The CDR3 here is CASSPPVGSGTIYEQYF. The CDR3 coding sequence is TGTGCCAGCTCACCACCAGTGGGTAGCGGGACGATCTACGAGCAGTACTTC.

V usage is TRBV15 and J usage is TRBJ2-7; possibly TRBD2 for D (6 bases). Germline assignment: CDR1 LNHNV and CDR2 YYDKDF (reference sequence). V dropped 3 bases and J dropped 6 bases, with 18 bases sitting between them. This CDR3 comprises 15 residues. The CDR3 here is CATSSTRDFPSEQYF. The CDR3 DNA sequence: TGTGCCACCAGCAGCACCCGGGACTTCCCTTCCGAGCAGTACTTC.

The chain uses TRBV28 and TRBJ1-5; D uncertain. V was cut by 2 bases and J by 9 bases, with 11 bases left in between. CDR1 is MDHEN and CDR2 is SYDVKM in the germline V gene. CDR3 length: 13 amino acids. In DNA, the CDR3 is TGTGCCAGCAGTTTAGAGGGCCTGAGGCCCCAGCATTTT. It translates to CASSLEGLRPQHF.

This chain joins TRBV6-1 and TRBJ1-3; possibly TRBD1 for D (6 bases). Per the germline V gene, CDR1 is MNHNS and CDR2 is SASEGT. The CDR3 contains 14 residues. Deletions cut 1 base from V and 4 bases from J, with 8 bases between. The CDR3, as DNA: TGTGCCAGCAGTGAAGAGAGGGGGGGAAACACCATATATTTT. It yields the protein CASSEERGGNTIYF.

This clone was seen once. The V call is TRBV5-1, the J call TRBJ1-3; D perhaps matches TRBD1 (5 bases). V lost 6 bases and J 1 base, leaving 11 bases between the germline ends. This CDR3 is 14 amino acids long. Germline V gives CDR1 SGHRS, CDR2 YFSETQ. The CDR3 nucleotides read TGCGCCAGCACCCCAGGGACTTCTGGAAACACCATATATTTT. The encoded protein is CASTPGTSGNTIYF.

This clone was detected only once. The V call is TRBV7-9, the J call TRBJ1-1, with D possibly matching TRBD1 (5 bases). The length of the CDR3 is 17 residues. The V gene's germline CDR1 is SEHNR and CDR2 FQNEAQ (reference sequence). Trimming shortened V by 5 bases and J by 2 bases, and 21 bases separated the two germline ends. This chain's CDR3 is CASSLQGSSRANTEAFF. CDR3 coding DNA: TGTGCCAGCAGCCTCCAGGGTTCGTCCAGGGCCAACACTGAAGCTTTCTTT.

The rearrangement links TRBV28 to TRBJ2-1; the match to TRBD2 covers 8 bases. V shed 4 bases and J 3 bases; nucleotides not matched to a gene: 8. The germline CDR1 and CDR2 sequences are MDHEN and SYDVKM. The CDR3 covers 16 residues. The CDR3 coding sequence is TGTGCCAGCAGTTCAACTAGCGGAGGGGTCTACAATGAGCAGTTCTTC. It translates to CASSSTSGGVYNEQFF.

A single count supports this clone. V is TRBV19 and J is TRBJ2-3; possibly TRBD2 for D (5 bases). The CDR3 runs to 17 residues. The V gene lost 1 base and the J gene lost 2 bases, with 16 bases spanning the gap. Germline V gene sequence: CDR1 LNHDA, CDR2 SQIVND (reference sequence). CDR3 sequence: CASSIGASGRYTDTQYF. The DNA for the CDR3 is TGTGCCAGTAGTATAGGGGCGAGCGGCCGATACACAGATACGCAGTATTTT.

The V call is TRBV10-2, the J call TRBJ2-4; D remains unclear. This CDR3 has 13 amino acids. Germline V gene sequence: CDR1 WSHSY, CDR2 SAAADI. V lost 4 bases and J 4 bases, leaving 8 bases between the germline ends. CDR3 sequence: CASSAMEKNIQYF. The CDR3 nucleotides read TGCGCCAGCAGTGCGATGGAGAAAAACATTCAGTACTTC.